The entry below describes one TCR beta chain. Its antigen remains unknown. This sample was taken from a study of spatial heterogeneity in lung cancer. Specified time point: sample taken at primary tumor resection. Whole RNA obtained from tumor, nontumor lung or frozen PBMC underwent sequencing without sorting. This CDR3 is built from 17 residues. Per germline, CDR1 SGHRS and CDR2 YFSETQ. Trimming removed 0 bases from V and 0 bases from J, with 14 bases in between. TCRdb independently ran MiXCR on the 5' RACE reads; one entry per CDR3 protein. The sample holds over 4,500 distinct CDR3 sequences, roughly 28% seen once. Study-wide points: Counts that tracked tumor mutation counts were those of expanded intratumoral alpha and beta TCRs. Ubiquitous and regional nonsynonymous mutations were each tracked by the matching count of ubiquitous or regional expanded TCRs.

This TCR came from a male donor with early-stage non-small cell lung cancer. The sequencing used lung tumor tissue, collected at surgery. The chain employs TRBV5-1 and TRBJ2-3; D is ambiguous. The CDR3 DNA reads as TGCGCCAGCAGCTTGGGGGGTGCCAAAGCTAGCACAGATACGCAGTATTTT. Translated: CASSLGGAKASTDTQYF. Looking up the rest from reference TRBV5-1 and TRBJ2-3 gives the full variable domain: KAGVTQTPRYLIKTRGQQVTLSCSPISGHRSVSWYQQTPGQGLQFLFEYFSETQRNKGNFPGRFSGRQFSNSRSEMNVSTLELGDSALYLCASSLGGAKASTDTQYFGPGTRLTVL.